This is a list of T cell receptor beta chains from one sample in a study of preoperative IRX-2 immunotherapy in early breast cancer. The assay was immunoSEQ multiplex PCR, and TCRdb's table has in-frame clones only and misses some. The sample shows about 62,000 clones, around 94% of them seen only once. The specimen was obtained from a patient treated with IRX-2 immunotherapy. The receptor set was obtained from a human donor with breast cancer. The conserved cysteine and the conserved F or W are not part of the CDR3 here.

v_call	j_call	cdr3_aa
TRBV5-1	TRBJ2-1	ASSLGTSGYNEQF
TRBV5-4	TRBJ1-2	ASSFKGSYGYT
TRBV7-9	TRBJ2-5	ASSLDPRQPGETQY
TRBV5-1	TRBJ2-1	ASTDRGYYNEQF
TRBV6-1	TRBJ2-7	ASSVAAYEQY
TRBV7-7	TRBJ1-2	ASSPLSFGYT
TRBV7-9	TRBJ2-3	ASSLGVSTDTQY
TRBV28	TRBJ1-2	ASSDRGRNNYGYT
TRBV28	TRBJ1-2	ASIFTGGYGYT
TRBV5-1	TRBJ2-3	ASSPGGALSTDTQY
TRBV7-2	TRBJ2-3	ASSLAGGAPDTQY
TRBV2	TRBJ1-3	ASGSWGNTIY
TRBV4-3	TRBJ2-1	ASSAHVGPTIEQF
TRBV2	TRBJ2-5	ASSQTSGTRGEQY
TRBV6-5	TRBJ2-7	ASSRQGYEQY
TRBV2	TRBJ1-1	ASNEGNTEAF
TRBV9	TRBJ2-3	ASTLTGHSTDTQY
TRBV18	TRBJ2-2	ASSSRQGDGELF
TRBV18	TRBJ1-1	ASSSGQGGNTEAF
TRBV28	TRBJ1-5	ASSFSGNQPQH
TRBV7-2	TRBJ1-4	ASSLGRGGEKLF
TRBV5-1	TRBJ2-5	ASSPRTIQETQY
TRBV4-2	TRBJ2-1	ASSFRTSGTSYNEQF
TRBV18	TRBJ2-3	ASSPPGGIMDTQY
TRBV29-1	TRBJ1-2	SAMTGTYT
TRBV19	TRBJ1-1	ASSRQGMATEAF
TRBV5-5	TRBJ2-7	CSSGTLEQY
TRBV4-3	TRBJ1-3	ASSREVYSGNTIY
TRBV30	TRBJ2-3	AWSDETGIPDTQY
TRBV6-5	TRBJ2-7	ASGRRATGGYEQY
TRBV7-7	TRBJ2-2	ASSFVAGELF
TRBV30	TRBJ2-1	PPQASVDNEQF
TRBV5-1	TRBJ2-1	ASGRGYNEQF
TRBV2	TRBJ2-1	ASKVRTSGTDEQF
TRBV5-1	TRBJ2-3	ASSPIRGLATDTQY
TRBV19	TRBJ1-1	ASSVVVFGDMNTEAF
TRBV11-3	TRBJ2-1	ASSLALAPYNEQF
TRBV7-8	TRBJ2-7	ASSSNRETYEQY
TRBV21-1	TRBJ1-2	ASSKEPTGCRYGYT
TRBV7-2	TRBJ2-5	ASSPLPTSTDTY
TRBV28	TRBJ2-3	ASSPTSGVSTDTQY
TRBV5-6	TRBJ2-3	ASSRKGADTQY
TRBV4-2	TRBJ1-1	ASSQVSGVDTEAF
TRBV7-9	TRBJ1-3	ASSLDTGNTIY
TRBV7-9	TRBJ1-3	ASSAGTDGNTIY
TRBV11-2	TRBJ1-4	ASAGVAGATNEKLF
TRBV7-3	TRBJ2-5	ASSLTHQETQY
TRBV29-1	TRBJ1-2	SPGYMTGVIEGYT
TRBV10-3	TRBJ1-2	AISPLAGGYT
TRBV9	TRBJ2-2	ASSPRYGGANTGELF
TRBV5-1	TRBJ2-1	ASSLGDRAYNEQF
TRBV7-2	TRBJ1-3	ASSLVSGALGNTIY
TRBV9	TRBJ1-1	ASSVAWDTEAF
TRBV7-2	TRBJ2-3	ASSSASGGTDTQY
TRBV5-1	TRBJ2-1	ASSTRGDYNEQF
TRBV28	TRBJ1-2	ASSLLERVYGYT